The sequence of this TCR beta chain was determined in a study of blood T cell repertoires in COVID-19. Across the study: COVID-19 samples, acute and convalescent, were from the United States, Italy and Spain. The analysed material was cDNA or gDNA that came from T cells, B-cell-depleted T cells, or PBMCs.

Germline assignment: CDR1 SGDLS and CDR2 YYNGEE. This CDR3 comprises 13 residues. V was cut by 4 bases and J by 0 bases, with 5 bases left in between. Seattle patients were enrolled while actively infected and followed longitudinally. Libraries were prepared by immunoSEQ multiplex PCR; TCRdb keeps only in-frame clonotypes and omits some of them. The sample has tens of thousands of clones, 70% to 90% seen once; the top ten hold around 30%. This receptor was obtained from a woman older than 75 with COVID-19, enrolled during active disease. This chain joins TRBV9 and TRBJ2-1; no firm D call. The sequenced sample consisted of peripheral blood. DNA for the CDR3: TGTGCCAGCAGCACACCCTCCTACAATGAGCAGTTCTTC. Its protein is CASSTPSYNEQFF.